This TCR beta chain emerged from a study of cytomegalovirus exposure and HLA in healthy donors. Study-level findings and limits: The classifier reportedly diagnosed cytomegalovirus status with high sensitivity and specificity. Most of the TCR beta V segments (in an earlier analysis) were productive either about 87% or about 30% of the time. Cytomegalovirus-associated TCR beta chains were listed, numbering some 170.

As concerns this clone: The antigen is undetermined.

The CDR3 runs to 19 residues. After removal of 5 bases from V and 3 bases from J, the junction contained 19 bases not matched to a gene. The germline gives CDR1 MDHEN, CDR2 SYDVKM. Primers included in the PCR were 60 Vbeta and 13 Jbeta primers. Here immunoSEQ multiplex PCR was the method, and the copy in TCRdb shows in-frame clones only, minus some. Among more than 75,000 clones listed, 85% to 90% were seen once. Healthy bone marrow donors made up the cohort. The origin of this receptor is a man aged 18 to 29 in good health and CMV-seronegative. The chain couples TRBV28 to TRBJ2-1; 7 bases are shared with TRBD2. The sample was PBMCs. As DNA, the CDR3 is TGTGCCAGCAGTCCCCGCCTGGGGGGGACTCAGGGTCTCTACAATGAGCAGTTCTTC. Protein: CASSPRLGGTQGLYNEQFF.